This T cell receptor beta chain was obtained from a study of T cells expressing NK-cell markers. Looking at the study overall: Repertoire data for TCR beta were derived from sorted T cells (CD3+CD56+NKG2C+, CD3+CD56+NKG2C- and CD3+CD56-NKG2C+). One of the eight sequenced donors was seronegative, whereas the other seven were HCMV-seropositive.

In generating TCR beta cDNA, 5'RACE template switching with UMIs was used. No DNA is given; TCRdb re-called the 5' RACE reads and lists each CDR3 protein once. In all, the sample yields roughly 180,000 distinct CDR3 sequences. There are 15 residues in the CDR3. Looked up from germline, CDR1 is SGHTA and CDR2 is FQGNSA. This receptor was obtained from a man aged 18 to 69 in good health. Sequenced sample: blood T cells: a sorted CD56 or NKG2C T cell subset, CD4+ or CD8+ T cells, or bulk PBMC T cells (not recorded which). The chain uses TRBV7-2 and TRBJ2-7; as DNA is missing, the TRBD1 call by TCRdb cannot be tested. This CDR3 is CASSPEGTITYEQYF.